This record concerns one TCR beta chain sequence. Its antigen remains unidentified. The input lacks base qualities; no much larger clone sits a single base away. These data are taken from a study of blood T cell repertoires in COVID-19 (dated by TCRdb to the early 2020s). Regarding the study in general: Collaborator samples came from the United States, Italy and Spain and covered acute and convalescent phases of COVID-19. The prospective study material was composed of cDNA or gDNA derived from T cells, B-cell-depleted T cells, or PBMCs. The dataset comprised deeply sampled blood TCRbeta repertoires from subjects exposed to, actively infected with, or recovered from COVID-19. The repertoires were released in a freely available public database intended as a resource for research on the immune response to SARS-CoV-2. The samples were drawn from the first 160 participants of the ongoing ImmuneRACE study and from 950 to 1,500 subjects provided by 6 global collaborators. Nearly every sample came with metadata listing a de-identified subject ID, COVID-19 status, age in years and sex. HLA class I and class II types, where available, came from metadata supplied by the sample provider rather than from assay-based typing. The research as a whole found: Clinical and demographic metadata were provided uncurated, with the amount varying by source and participant.

Whole blood was collected in K2EDTA tubes by collaborating institutions according to the institutions' own protocols. For TCRbeta analysis, collaborators shipped samples in one of three forms: frozen whole blood, isolated PBMCs, or DNA extracted from either of those sample types. Trimming takes 4 bases from V and 9 bases from J, and the germline ends sit 22 bases apart. Per the germline V gene, SGHDT is the CDR1 and YYEEEE is the CDR2. Counted from cysteine to phenylalanine, this CDR3 has 15 amino acids. The retained sequence is limited to the CDR3, 45 bases, with the frame set at the first base. TCRbeta CDR3 regions were amplified from genomic DNA using the immunoSEQ Assay, a bias-controlled multiplex PCR. Under the source paper's analysis protocol: Nucleated cell counts per sample were estimated from amplification of reference gene primers within the assay. Sequence reads were collapsed and filtered to measure the absolute abundance of every unique TCRbeta CDR3 rearrangement. Productive Simpson clonality was computed per sample as the square root of Simpson's diversity index over productive rearrangements. TCRdb provides this immuneACCESS table in a form limited to in-frame rearrangements. Some clones are lacking; in checked studies, under half of them reflect an unresolved V gene, and why the rest are absent is not known. That table gives V, J and clone size, and the DNA gave D and trimming. The sample includes about 190,000 clones, with approximately 86% observed a single time. Of the sample, approximately 1.1% is held by the ten largest clones.

The sequence derives from a man aged 30 to 39 with acute or convalescent COVID-19. Sequences were obtained from peripheral blood. Here the chain combines TRBV5-6 and TRBJ2-5, and TRBD1 may be the D gene, going by 7 matching bases. The CDR3 protein is CASSPKGGGGLAQYF. In nucleotides, the sequence is TGTGCCAGCAGCCCCAAGGGTGGAGGGGGCCTAGCCCAGTACTTC.